The clone carrying this TCR beta chain was observed a few times. Its antigen remains unknown. This sample is drawn from a study of T-cell reconstitution after alpha-beta-depleted transplantation in children. The library targeted TCRbeta and was prepared with unique molecular identifiers. TCRdb reprocessed the PCR reads with MiXCR, giving one entry per CDR3 protein. Altogether about 900,000 distinct CDR3 sequences are present, roughly 31% being singletons, with the ten largest covering roughly 30%. This CDR3 region has 17 residues. Trimming removed 4 bases from V and 1 base from J, with 20 bases in between. From germline, CDR1 is SEHNR and CDR2 FQNEAQ (reference sequence). Study conclusions and caveats: TCRbeta diversity was high at day 60 in some patients (a result of surviving recipient T cells and thymic progenitors). Expanded graft clones, several hundred of them, were reportedly the source of alpha-beta T cells about two months after transplant. A year post-transplant, T-cell counts and diversity derived mostly from newly produced T cells.

The material sequenced was PBMCs, mostly from graft donor cells, taken 360 days after TCRalphabeta/CD19-depleted stem cell transplant. The chain couples TRBV7-9 to TRBJ2-7; possibly TRBD2 for D (6 bases). The origin of this receptor is a boy less than two years old who had a stem cell transplant for SCID, so the T cells may come from the graft donor. CDR3 sequence (DNA): TGTGCCAGCAGCTGGTCGCTGTTACGGGACTTATCCTACGAGCAGTACTTC. This codes for CASSWSLLRDLSYEQYF.